This TCR beta chain was profiled in a study of blood T cell repertoires in COVID-19. Clones were read by immunoSEQ multiplex PCR, and TCRdb kept only the in-frame ones, dropping some. The data show 150,000 to 200,000 clones, 87% seen once. V trimming: 4 bases; J trimming: 0 bases; junction bases outside the gene matches: 5. Looked up from germline, CDR1 is LGHNA and CDR2 is YNFKEQ. The CDR3 totals 16 residues. Sequenced: peripheral blood. V gene TRBV4-2 combines with J gene TRBJ1-1; TRBD1 aligns across 10 bases. This sequence was found in a man between 18 and 29 years old with active or convalescent COVID-19. This CDR3 reads CASSRSDRGMNTEAFF. The CDR3, as DNA: TGTGCCAGCAGCCGCTCGGACAGGGGGATGAACACTGAAGCTTTCTTT.